This TCR beta chain was sequenced during a study of blood T cell repertoires in COVID-19. For the study at large: Whether acute or convalescent, the COVID-19 samples came from the United States, Italy and Spain.

Generated by immunoSEQ multiplex PCR, the TCRdb table keeps only in-frame clones and is missing some. The data contain around 130,000 clones, over 75% of them singletons. The CDR3 length is 16 residues. V shed 4 bases, J shed 2 bases, and the junction held 11 bases outside the gene matches. Germline lookup yields CDR1 SGHRS and CDR2 YFSETQ. The sequence came from a man between 65 and 79 years old with active COVID-19. The V gene is TRBV5-1, the J gene TRBJ2-5; TRBD2 agrees at 7 bases. The sequencing sample was made of peripheral blood. The CDR3 loop is CASSLYAREVQETQYF. The DNA of the CDR3 is TGCGCCAGCAGCCTCTACGCCCGGGAGGTTCAAGAGACCCAGTACTTC.